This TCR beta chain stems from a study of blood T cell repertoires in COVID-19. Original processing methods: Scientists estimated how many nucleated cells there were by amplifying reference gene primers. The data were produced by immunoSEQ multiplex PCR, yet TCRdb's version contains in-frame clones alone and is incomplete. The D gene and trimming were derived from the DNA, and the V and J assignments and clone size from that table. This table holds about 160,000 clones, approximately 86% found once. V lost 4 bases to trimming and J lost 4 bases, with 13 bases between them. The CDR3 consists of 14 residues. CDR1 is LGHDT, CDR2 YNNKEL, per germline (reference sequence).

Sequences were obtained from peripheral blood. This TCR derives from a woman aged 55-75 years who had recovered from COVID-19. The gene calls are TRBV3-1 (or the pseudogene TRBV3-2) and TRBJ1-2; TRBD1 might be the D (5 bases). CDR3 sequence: CASSLHQGSYGYTF. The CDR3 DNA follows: TGTGCCAGCAGCCTACATCAGGGATCCTATGGCTACACCTTC.